This note documents a single TCR beta chain sequence. These data are taken from a study of blood T cell repertoires in COVID-19. Study-level background: The cDNA or gDNA used as material had been derived from T cells, B-cell-depleted T cells, or PBMCs.

The study recruited people aged 18 to 89 years across approximately 24 US areas. Cohort placement rested on clinical history that participants reported themselves. The table came from immunoSEQ multiplex PCR; TCRdb's copy has only in-frame clones and leaves some out. The sample consists of about 180,000 clones, about 88% of them appearing once. Sequenced: PBMCs or T cells enriched from blood (not recorded which). The clonotype comes from a woman between 35 and 50 years old with acute COVID-19.

The DNA for the CDR3 is TGTGCCAGCTCACCGTGGCTAGCGGGGAACACCGGGGAGCTGTTTTTT. Its protein is CASSPWLAGNTGELFF. This chain links TRBV18 with TRBJ2-2; 8 bases agree with TRBD2. Germline loops: CDR1 KGHSH, CDR2 LQKENI. The length of the CDR3 is 16 residues. Trimming cost V 3 bases and J 1 base; bases outside gene matches: 4.